The entry that follows covers one T cell receptor beta chain sequence. Its antigen is as yet unknown. PCR employed 60 Vbeta and 13 Jbeta primers. Measured with immunoSEQ multiplex PCR; TCRdb has only the in-frame clones, and not every one. Of 150,000 to 160,000 clones detected, 70% to 90% appear once; the ten largest clones hold 4.5% to 7%. Germline V lookup: CDR1 GTSNPN, CDR2 SVGIG (reference sequence). This CDR3 spans 14 amino acids. V was pared by 3 bases and J by 4 bases, with 12 bases between. These data come from a study of cytomegalovirus exposure and HLA in healthy donors. Study details: The Caucasian-associated ancestry cluster held over 65% of a few hundred genotyped donors. Study-level results: Later work found that TCR association rates differed between HLA loci; DRB1 had the most and HLA-C the fewest.

The sequence was obtained from a middle-aged woman in good health and CMV-seropositive. The chain couples TRBV30 to TRBJ1-4; no reliable D call. Sample: PBMCs. The CDR3 nucleotides read TGTGCCTGGAGACCGGACTCATTTAATGAAAAACTGTTTTTT. This translates into CAWRPDSFNEKLFF.